The next 5 T cell receptor beta chains were all read from a single sample in a study of shared clonotypes between healthy human individuals. Sequencing used immunoSEQ multiplex PCR; TCRdb keeps in-frame clones, though not all of them. The table records some 660,000 clones, around three quarters of them present only once. The sample was memory CD4+ T cells sorted from blood. Noted subset: CD45RA-negative fraction. All receptors come from a woman under 40 in good health.

This clone appeared many times. This sequence joins TRBV5-1 and TRBJ2-1, with TRBD1 matching over 8 bases. V was clipped by 3 bases and J by 4 bases; unmatched bases: 18. There are 19 residues in the CDR3. Germline V gene sequence: CDR1 SGHRS, CDR2 YFSETQ. CDR3 DNA: TGCGCCAGCAGCTCCGAATTACGGGGTAGACAGGGGAGGTACAATGAGCAGTTCTTC. It yields the protein CASSSELRGRQGRYNEQFF.

The rearrangement joins TRBV7-8 to TRBJ1-1; 7 nucleotides agree with TRBD1. V was pared by 1 base and J by 0 bases, with 2 bases of the junction left unmatched. The CDR3 runs to 15 residues. Germline V gene data show CDR1 as SGHVS and CDR2 as FQNEAQ. In nucleotides, the CDR3 is TGTGCCAGCAGCTTAGATGACAGGGTGAACACTGAAGCTTTCTTT. Translated, it gives CASSLDDRVNTEAFF.

Many counts were recorded for this clone. The CDR3 nucleotides read TGTGCCAGCAGCCACCCCCGGGACGGAGGCACAGATACGCAGTATTTT. Protein: CASSHPRDGGTDTQYF. The chain carries TRBV7-9 and TRBJ2-3; D may correspond to TRBD1 or TRBD2 (5 bases each). The CDR3 contains 16 residues. Germline V gene data show CDR1 as SEHNR and CDR2 as FQNEAQ (reference sequence). V lost 5 bases to trimming and J lost 1 base, with 16 bases between them.

The chain uses TRBV5-1 and TRBJ2-1, with D possibly being TRBD2 (5 bases). Trimming left V 3 bases short and J 7 bases short, with 11 bases between. This CDR3 has 13 residues. Germline CDR1 is SGHRS and CDR2 is YFSETQ. CDR3 sequence (DNA): TGCGCCAGCAGCTGGGGAGCTACGAATGAGCAGTTCTTC. It is translated as CASSWGATNEQFF. Full variable domain (rest looked up from reference TRBV5-1 and TRBJ2-1): KAGVTQTPRYLIKTRGQQVTLSCSPISGHRSVSWYQQTPGQGLQFLFEYFSETQRNKGNFPGRFSGRQFSNSRSEMNVSTLELGDSALYLCASSWGATNEQFFGPGTRLTVL.

This clone was counted only a few times. Other DNA sequences from this sample encode an identical CDR3 as well. The rearrangement joins TRBV2 to TRBJ1-1; 9 bases are a match to TRBD1. After removal of 6 bases from V and 5 bases from J, the junction contained 4 bases not matched to a gene. The germline V gene encodes CDR1 SNHLY and CDR2 FYNNEI. The CDR3 spans 13 residues. The CDR3 here is CASRGDRETEAFF. The CDR3 DNA reads TGTGCCAGCAGGGGGGACAGGGAGACTGAAGCTTTCTTT.